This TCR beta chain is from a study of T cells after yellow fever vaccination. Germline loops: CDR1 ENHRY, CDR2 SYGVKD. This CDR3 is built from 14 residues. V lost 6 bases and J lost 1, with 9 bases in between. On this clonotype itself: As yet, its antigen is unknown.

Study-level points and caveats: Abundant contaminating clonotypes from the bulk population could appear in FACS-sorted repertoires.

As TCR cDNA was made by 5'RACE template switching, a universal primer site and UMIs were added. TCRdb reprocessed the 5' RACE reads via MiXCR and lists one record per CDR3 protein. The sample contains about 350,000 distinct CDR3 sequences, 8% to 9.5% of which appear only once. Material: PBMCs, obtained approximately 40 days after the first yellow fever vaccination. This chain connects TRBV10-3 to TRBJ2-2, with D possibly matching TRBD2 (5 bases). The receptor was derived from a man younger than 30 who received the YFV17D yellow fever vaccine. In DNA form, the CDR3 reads TGTGCCATCAGACACGGGGAGAACACCGGGGAGCTGTTTTTT. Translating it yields CAIRHGENTGELFF.